The 19 T cell receptor beta chains below come from one sample, sequenced in a study of cytomegalovirus exposure and HLA in healthy donors (dated by TCRdb to 2017 to 2019). Library method: the immunoSEQ multiplex PCR assay. A mixture of 60 forward primers for TCR Vbeta segments and 13 reverse primers for TCR Jbeta segments was used in the multiplex PCR. Imported from immuneACCESS, the table was reduced by TCRdb to in-frame sequences with V and J called. These copies leave out some clones; in studies compared against another copy, an unresolved V gene accounts for under half, and the cause of the remainder is not known. The sample's own table lists 45,000 to 60,000 clones. Of the sample, under 3% is held by the ten largest clones. Sequencing was performed on PBMCs. Source of these receptors: a female donor in good health and CMV-seronegative.

The J gene is TRBJ2-5, the V gene TRBV5-6; TRBD2 might be the D (6 bases). The germline V and J ends were trimmed by 1 base and 4 bases, with 26 bases remaining between them. CDR3 size: 19 residues. CDR1 is SGHDT, CDR2 YYEEEE, per germline. CDR3 nucleotides: TGTGCCAGCAGCTTGTGGGATCTCCGTGGAGGGGCCGAACTAGAGACCCAGTACTTC. It is translated as CASSLWDLRGGAELETQYF.

This sequence joins TRBV2 and TRBJ2-5, with TRBD2 matching 13 bases. This CDR3 region has 13 residues. With V trimmed by 6 bases and J by 10 bases, 5 bases remained unmatched. CDR1 is SNHLY, CDR2 FYNNEI, per germline. The CDR3 region has the DNA TGTGCCAGCAGCGGGACTAGCGGGGAAGGCCAGTACTTC. Protein: CASSGTSGEGQYF.

The chain links TRBV7-9 to TRBJ2-7; 8 bases align to TRBD1. Germline CDR1 is SEHNR and CDR2 is FQNEAQ (reference sequence). V lost 5 bases to trimming and J lost 5 bases; unmatched junction nucleotides: 5. This CDR3 has 13 amino acids. The chain's CDR3 is CASSQDRAHEQYF. DNA of the CDR3: TGTGCCAGCAGCCAGGACAGGGCCCACGAGCAGTACTTC.

The rearrangement links TRBV4-3 to TRBJ2-2, with D perhaps matching TRBD1 (5 bases). The CDR3 contains 15 residues. Germline V gene lookup returns CDR1 LGHNA and CDR2 YSLEER. V was trimmed by 2 bases and J by 2 bases, leaving 9 bases between them. In DNA form, the CDR3 reads TGCGCCAGCAGCCAAAAGGGGTTCAACACCGGGGAGCTGTTTTTT. Translation: CASSQKGFNTGELFF.

This rearrangement joins TRBV30 to TRBJ2-7; 7 positions match TRBD2. Germline V gives CDR1 GTSNPN, CDR2 SVGIG (reference sequence). The CDR3 runs 13 residues. Unmatched junction bases numbered 1, after V lost 0 bases and J lost 2 bases. The CDR3 sequence is CAWSVGTTYEQYF. CDR3 in DNA: TGTGCCTGGAGTGTCGGGACTACCTACGAGCAGTACTTC. The full variable domain, with the rest looked up from reference TRBV30 and TRBJ2-7, is SQTIHQWPATLVQPVGSPLSLECTVEGTSNPNLYWYRQAAGRGLQLLFYSVGIGQISSEVPQNLSASRPQDRQFILSSKKLLLSDSGFYLCAWSVGTTYEQYFGPGTRLTVT.

The chain joins TRBV6-5 to TRBJ2-7; 8 bases match TRBD1. The CDR3 has 13 residues. Germline CDR1 and CDR2: MNHEY and SVGAGI. V trimming: 6 bases; J trimming: 4 bases; junction bases outside the gene matches: 5. The CDR3 DNA follows: TGTGCCAGCAGCCCGGACAGGGAGTACGAGCAGTACTTC. Protein sequence: CASSPDREYEQYF.

The rearrangement links TRBV9 to TRBJ2-1; D might be TRBD2 (5 bases). V was cut by 4 bases and J by 1 base, with 12 bases left in between. The CDR3 has 15 residues. Per the germline V gene, CDR1 is SGDLS and CDR2 is YYNGEE. The CDR3: CASSSGTPSYNEQFF. In nucleotides, the CDR3 is TGTGCCAGCAGCAGCGGTACCCCTTCCTACAATGAGCAGTTCTTC.

The genes are TRBV5-4 and TRBJ2-5, with a tentative D call TRBD2 (6 bases). V was pared by 2 bases and J by 4 bases, with 15 bases between. The CDR3 spans 15 residues. Germline V gene lookup returns CDR1 SGHNT and CDR2 YYREEE (reference sequence). The DNA for the CDR3 is TGTGCCAGCAGCTTCCCAGCGGGTGTTGGAGAGACCCAGTACTTC. This translates into CASSFPAGVGETQYF.

The CDR3 loop is CASSEARQETQYF. The CDR3, as DNA: TGTGCCAGCAGTGAAGCGCGGCAAGAGACCCAGTACTTC. The rearrangement uses TRBV2 and TRBJ2-5; D unresolved. The CDR3 is 13 amino acids. V lost 0 bases, J lost 2 bases, and 4 bases lay in between. CDR1 is SNHLY, CDR2 FYNNEI, per germline.

The V and J genes are TRBV5-1 and TRBJ1-1, with 7 bases matching TRBD1. The V gene end was trimmed by 7 bases and the J gene end by 1 base; junction bases not matched to a gene: 7. In germline, CDR1 is SGHRS, CDR2 YFSETQ. This CDR3 region has 14 residues. CDR3: CASSSTGQNTEAFF. CDR3 nucleotide sequence: TGCGCCAGCTCCTCGACAGGGCAGAACACTGAAGCTTTCTTT.

The V and J genes are TRBV28 and TRBJ2-3, with 8 bases aligning to TRBD1. In germline, CDR1 is MDHEN, CDR2 SYDVKM. This CDR3 region has 15 residues. Trimming at V came to 2 bases and at J to 0 bases, leaving 1 base not matched to a gene. The CDR3 region is CASSLQGASTDTQYF. CDR3 nucleotides: TGTGCCAGCAGTTTACAGGGGGCCAGCACAGATACGCAGTATTTT. The variable domain in full, completed from reference TRBV28 and TRBJ2-3, reads DVKVTQSSRYLVKRTGEKVFLECVQDMDHENMFWYRQDPGLGLRLIYFSYDVKMKEKGDIPEGYSVSREKKERFSLILESASTNQTSMYLCASSLQGASTDTQYFGPGTRLTVL.

This rearrangement joins TRBV5-6 to TRBJ1-6, with D possibly TRBD1 on 6 matching bases. Trimming took off 2 bases at V and 8 bases at J, with 17 bases between the two ends. Per the germline V gene, CDR1 is SGHDT and CDR2 is YYEEEE. The CDR3 is made up of 16 amino acids. CDR3 sequence: CASSLKAGAFHSPLHF. CDR3 sequence (DNA): TGTGCCAGCAGCTTAAAGGCAGGGGCATTTCATTCACCCCTCCACTTT.

The rearrangement joins TRBV19 to TRBJ2-4; D may be TRBD2 (5 bases). Germline values: CDR1 LNHDA, CDR2 SQIVND (reference sequence). CDR3 length: 15 amino acids. V was pared by 5 bases and J by 0 bases, with 11 bases between. The CDR3 spells CASSVSGLAKNIQYF. The CDR3 DNA reads as TGTGCCAGTAGTGTCAGCGGACTAGCCAAAAACATTCAGTACTTC.

The rearrangement links TRBV5-1 to TRBJ2-1, with D possibly being TRBD2 (6 bases). Germline loops: CDR1 SGHRS, CDR2 YFSETQ. There are 13 residues in the CDR3. The germline V and J ends were trimmed by 0 bases and 7 bases, with 8 bases remaining between them. This CDR3 is CASSLARGNEQFF. CDR3 bases: TGCGCCAGCAGCTTGGCTCGGGGGAATGAGCAGTTCTTC.

V usage is TRBV25-1 and J usage is TRBJ1-2, with 12 bases matching TRBD1. Germline lookup yields CDR1 MGHDK and CDR2 SYGVNS. With V trimmed by 5 bases and J by 8 bases, 9 bases remained unmatched. The CDR3 is 15 amino acids. The CDR3 spells CASSTWDRGLRGYTF. CDR3 coding DNA: TGTGCCAGCAGTACCTGGGACAGGGGGCTCCGGGGCTACACCTTC.

This sequence joins TRBV6-1 and TRBJ1-1; D remains unclear. Trimming shortened V by 0 bases and J by 4 bases, and 18 bases separated the two germline ends. Germline CDR1 reads MNHNS; CDR2 reads SASEGT. This CDR3 has 17 amino acids. The CDR3 region has the DNA TGTGCCAGCAGTGAAGCCCCGGGTCCAGCTTTCGTCACTGAAGCTTTCTTT. Translating gives CASSEAPGPAFVTEAFF.

DNA of the CDR3: TGCGCCAGCAGCCAAGAAGCGGTAGATACCCATCAGCCCCAGCATTTT. It specifies CASSQEAVDTHQPQHF. The V gene is TRBV4-1, the J gene TRBJ1-5; D is unclear. Trimming pared 0 bases from V and 5 bases from J, leaving 14 bases between. CDR1 and CDR2 (germline): MGHRA, YSYEKL. This CDR3 is 16 amino acids long.

V gene TRBV6-5 combines with J gene TRBJ2-3, with D maybe TRBD2 (6 bases). CDR3 length equals 15 residues. V lost 2 bases and J 3 bases, leaving 12 bases between the germline ends. From germline, CDR1 is MNHEY and CDR2 SVGAGI. The CDR3 reads CASSYTGEGTDTQYF. CDR3 nucleotide sequence: TGTGCCAGCAGTTACACGGGAGAGGGTACAGATACGCAGTATTTT.

The V call is TRBV30, the J call TRBJ1-2, with 9 bases matching TRBD1. In germline, CDR1 is GTSNPN, CDR2 SVGIG (reference sequence). V gave up 5 bases and J gave up 7 bases; unmatched junction bases: 14. The CDR3 loop spans 15 amino acids. The CDR3 region is CAWGPGTGRWGGYTF. In DNA, the CDR3 is TGTGCCTGGGGGCCCGGGACAGGGCGTTGGGGTGGCTACACCTTC.